This T cell receptor beta chain comes out of a study of T cells in Graves' hyperthyroidism and ophthalmopathy. Amplified TCR beta CDR3 regions derived from RNA transcripts. The HTBI set primed first-round TCR CDR3 RT-PCR. TCRdb reprocessed the multiplex PCR reads with MiXCR, giving one entry per CDR3 protein. The sample lists some 340,000 distinct CDR3 sequences, roughly an eighth occurring once. At least ten counts were recorded for this clonotype. The CDR3 length is 12 residues. CDR1 is MDHEN, CDR2 SYDVKM, per germline. V was trimmed by 4 bases and J by 6 bases, leaving 9 bases between them. Sequences were obtained from blood. The chain combines TRBV28 with TRBJ1-1; D might be TRBD1 (5 bases). The sequence came from a woman aged 40-49 years with Graves' ophthalmopathy. CDR3 DNA sequence: TGTGCCAGCAGTTGGGGGAGAGCTGAAGCTTTCTTT. Its translation is CASSWGRAEAFF.